Reported below is one T cell receptor beta chain. The antigen is undetermined. These data come from a study of T-cell reconstitution after alpha-beta-depleted transplantation in children. Whole-study findings and limits: Once a year had passed after transplant, T-cell counts and diversity came mostly from newly produced T cells.

The V gene's germline CDR1 is SGHDT and CDR2 YYEEEE. The CDR3 consists of 12 residues. The germline V and J ends were trimmed by 4 bases and 6 bases, with 10 bases remaining between them. As it was prepared, the TCRbeta library received unique molecular identifiers. A single record per CDR3 protein comes from TCRdb applying MiXCR to the PCR reads. The sample records 600,000 to 700,000 distinct CDR3 sequences, about 12% being singletons. The chain recombines TRBV5-6 with TRBJ1-1; D gene ambiguous. Sequenced material: PBMCs, taken before TCRalphabeta/CD19-depleted stem cell transplant. This receptor was taken from a girl under 10 years old with congenital amegakaryocytic thrombocytopenia, due to receive a stem cell transplant. CDR3 protein: CASSGGKAEAFF. DNA for the CDR3: TGTGCCAGCAGCGGCGGTAAGGCTGAAGCTTTCTTT.